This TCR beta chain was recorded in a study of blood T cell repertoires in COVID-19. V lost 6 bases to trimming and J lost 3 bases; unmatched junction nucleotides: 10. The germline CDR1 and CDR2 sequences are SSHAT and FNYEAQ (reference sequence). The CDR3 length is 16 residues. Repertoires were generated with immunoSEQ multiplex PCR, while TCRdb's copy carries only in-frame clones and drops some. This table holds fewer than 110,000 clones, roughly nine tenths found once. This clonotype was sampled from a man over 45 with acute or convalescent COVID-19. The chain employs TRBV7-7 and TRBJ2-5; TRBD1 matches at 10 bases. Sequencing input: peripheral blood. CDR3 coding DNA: TGTGCCAGCAGTCCAAGGACAGGGGGTTTCGAAGAGACCCAGTACTTC. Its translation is CASSPRTGGFEETQYF.